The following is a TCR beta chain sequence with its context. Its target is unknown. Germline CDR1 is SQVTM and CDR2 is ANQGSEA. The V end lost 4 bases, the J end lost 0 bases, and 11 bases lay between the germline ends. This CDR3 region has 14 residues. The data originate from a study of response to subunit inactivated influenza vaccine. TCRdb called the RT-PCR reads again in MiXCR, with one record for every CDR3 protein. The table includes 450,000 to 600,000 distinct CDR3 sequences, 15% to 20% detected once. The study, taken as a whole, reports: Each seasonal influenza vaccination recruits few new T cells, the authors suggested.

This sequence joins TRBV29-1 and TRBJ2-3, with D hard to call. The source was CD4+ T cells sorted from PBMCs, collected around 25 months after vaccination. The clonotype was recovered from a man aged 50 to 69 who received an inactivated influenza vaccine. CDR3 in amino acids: CSVAALESTDTQYF. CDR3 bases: TGCAGCGTTGCGGCGCTCGAGAGCACAGATACGCAGTATTTT.